This TCR beta chain was identified in a study of early T cells in non-severe SARS-CoV-2 infection. cDNA molecules, individually, were tagged with unique molecular identifiers. MiXCR was run by TCRdb on the 5' RACE reads, yielding one entry per CDR3 protein. The repertoire includes 60,000 to 75,000 distinct CDR3 sequences, around 11% of them detected once, and approximately 6.4% sits in the top ten. This clonotype came up a few times. The CDR3 length is 14 residues. Trimming stripped 3 bases from V and 0 bases from J, with 9 bases between. Germline values: CDR1 SQVTM, CDR2 ANQGSEA. The receptor was derived from an adult who was a healthcare worker with PCR-confirmed SARS-CoV-2 infection or an uninfected control (not recorded which). The specimen was whole blood. The V and J genes are TRBV29-1 and TRBJ2-1; D is unclear. CDR3 sequence (DNA): TGCAGCGTTGATAAGCTGGGCTCCTACAATGAGCAGTTCTTC. Amino acids: CSVDKLGSYNEQFF.